These T cell receptor beta chains were read from a single sample in a study of blood T cell repertoires in COVID-19. Here immunoSEQ multiplex PCR was the method, and the copy in TCRdb shows in-frame clones only, minus some. The sample holds 95,000 to 110,000 clones, around 87% seen once. Sequenced input: peripheral blood. The source of these receptors is a man aged 45-65 years with acute or convalescent COVID-19. CDR3s include the opening cysteine and the closing phenylalanine or tryptophan. The D gene is left open where the match is weak. Clone size appears in some rows only: once, few, many, or a class for an expanded clone.

J gene	D gene	clone size	CDR3 length	V gene	CDR3 DNA	CDR3 protein
TRBJ2-5	TRBD1	.	14	TRBV9	TGTGCCAGCAGCCCTGCGACAGGGATAGAGACCCAGTACTTC	CASSPATGIETQYF
TRBJ2-7	TRBD2	.	15	TRBV28	TGTGCCAGCAGTCCCCGGACTAGCGGGCAGTACGAGCAGTACTTC	CASSPRTSGQYEQYF
TRBJ2-3	.	.	15	TRBV11-2	TGTGCCAGCAGCCTCAGACGGGAGTCAACAGATACGCAGTATTTT	CASSLRRESTDTQYF
TRBJ1-6	TRBD1	once	14	TRBV9	TGTGCCAGCAGCGTAGGGACAGGGAATTCACCCCTCCACTTT	CASSVGTGNSPLHF
TRBJ2-7	.	.	14	TRBV12-5	TGTGCTAGTGGTCCACCCATCCGGGGTGGGGAGCAGTACTTC	CASGPPIRGGEQYF
TRBJ2-5	TRBD2	.	15	TRBV4-1	TGCGCCAGCAGCCAAGGTGATAGCGGGATAGAGACCCAGTACTTC	CASSQGDSGIETQYF
TRBJ1-2	.	.	13	TRBV19	TGTGCCAGTAGTCATCGACAGGTTCAGGGCTACACCTTC	CASSHRQVQGYTF
TRBJ2-3	TRBD2	.	17	TRBV24-1	TGTGCCACCAGTGATTCCGGGGGGCGGGGGGACACAGATACGCAGTATTTT	CATSDSGGRGDTDTQYF
TRBJ1-1	.	.	13	TRBV6-4	TGTGCCAGCAGGGCCACGATGAACACTGAAGCTTTCTTT	CASRATMNTEAFF
TRBJ2-7	TRBD1	.	19	TRBV5-1	TGCGCCAGCAGCTTCCCCCTAGAAGGCCCGGGACAGGTGAACTACGAGCAGTACTTC	CASSFPLEGPGQVNYEQYF
TRBJ1-4	TRBD1	.	12	TRBV3-1/TRBV3-2	TGTGCCAGCAGCCAAGACGGACAGGTGGTGTTTTTT	CASSQDGQVVFF
TRBJ2-3	TRBD1	.	14	TRBV24-1	TGTGCCACCAGCGGACAGGAGGGCACAGATACGCAGTATTTT	CATSGQEGTDTQYF
TRBJ1-1	.	.	14	TRBV19	TGTGCCAGTAGTATTCTGGCGGGAGACACTGAAGCTTTCTTT	CASSILAGDTEAFF
TRBJ1-2	.	.	10	TRBV30	TGTGTAGGGGGGGAGTATGGCTACACCTTC	CVGGEYGYTF
TRBJ2-1	.	.	11	TRBV20-1	TGCGCCGCGGGGCGCAACAATGAGCAGTTCTTC	CAAGRNNEQFF
TRBJ1-2	.	.	16	TRBV28	TGTGCCAGCAGTCCGTCGGGCAGGGGAAATGTCTATGGCTACACCTTC	CASSPSGRGNVYGYTF
TRBJ2-1	TRBD2	.	13	TRBV6-5	TGTGCCAGCAGGGGGACTAGCGCCAATGAGCAGTTCTTC	CASRGTSANEQFF
TRBJ2-1	TRBD2	.	16	TRBV10-1	TGCGCCAGCAGCTCCCCGACTAGCAGGTCCTACAATGAGCAGTTCTTC	CASSSPTSRSYNEQFF
TRBJ2-3	TRBD1	.	15	TRBV7-9	TGTGCCAGCAGCAGCCGGGGACAGGGGAACGATACGCAGTATTTT	CASSSRGQGNDTQYF
TRBJ1-1	.	.	13	TRBV19	TGTGCCAGTATAGGGACGGAGGGACCGGAAGCTTTCTTT	CASIGTEGPEAFF
TRBJ1-3	TRBD1	.	15	TRBV6-5	TGTGCCAGCAGAGGACAGGGGCTCTCTGGAAACACCATATATTTT	CASRGQGLSGNTIYF
TRBJ2-3	TRBD2	.	17	TRBV9	TGTGCCAGCAGCGCCTTGTACTGGACTAGCGCCACAGATACGCAGTATTTT	CASSALYWTSATDTQYF
TRBJ2-7	.	few	14	TRBV7-2	TGTGCCAGCAGCTGGCAGGGTGAACTGTACGAGCAGTACTTC	CASSWQGELYEQYF
TRBJ1-2	TRBD1	.	16	TRBV3-1/TRBV3-2	TGTGCCAGCAGCCAAGTATTTGTGACAGGGGACTATGGCTACACCTTC	CASSQVFVTGDYGYTF
TRBJ1-6	.	.	13	TRBV12-5	TGTGCTAGTGGTTTTCAGAATAATTCACCCCTCCACTTT	CASGFQNNSPLHF
TRBJ2-2	.	.	13	TRBV28	TGTGCCAGCAGTTTTGAGATAGCCGGGGAGCTGTTTTTT	CASSFEIAGELFF
TRBJ2-7	TRBD2	.	18	TRBV14	TGTGCCAGCAGCCAAGCCCCATGGACTAGCGGGGGTACATACGAGCAGTACTTC	CASSQAPWTSGGTYEQYF
TRBJ1-4	.	.	14	TRBV5-1	TGCGCCAGCAGCTTGAACGGACAAAATGAAAAACTGTTTTTT	CASSLNGQNEKLFF
TRBJ2-3	TRBD1	few	17	TRBV12-5	TGTGCTAGTGGTCTGGGAACCGACAGGGGGCGTAGAGATACGCAGTATTTT	CASGLGTDRGRRDTQYF
TRBJ2-7	TRBD2	once	14	TRBV27	TGTGCCAGCAGTTTTATAGCGGGGTCCTACGAGCAGTACTTC	CASSFIAGSYEQYF
TRBJ2-1	.	.	15	TRBV6-1	TGTGCCAGCAGTGAAATGGACGGGAGCGGTCGTGAGCAGTTCTTC	CASSEMDGSGREQFF
TRBJ1-1	.	.	12	TRBV24-1	TGTGCCACCAGTGATCCGGGGACTGAAGCTTTCTTT	CATSDPGTEAFF
TRBJ2-7	.	once	15	TRBV4-1	TGCGCCAGCAGCCAAGATCAGGCAGGCTCCTACGAGCAGTACTTC	CASSQDQAGSYEQYF
TRBJ2-2	.	.	15	TRBV5-6	TGTGCCAGCAGCCCCTATACTAGAAGTCGGCGGGAGCTGTTTTTT	CASSPYTRSRRELFF
TRBJ2-7	TRBD2	.	16	TRBV15	TGTGCCACCAGCAGTGACAGCGGGAGGAACTCCTACGAGCAGTACTTC	CATSSDSGRNSYEQYF
TRBJ2-7	TRBD2	.	17	TRBV7-6	TGTGCCAGCAGCTTAGACCCTCCGGGACTAGCGGGACACGAGCAGTACTTC	CASSLDPPGLAGHEQYF
TRBJ2-1	TRBD2	.	15	TRBV9	TGTGCCAGCAGCGTAGGACTAGCGGGAGGCCATGAGCAGTTCTTC	CASSVGLAGGHEQFF
TRBJ2-3	TRBD1	.	19	TRBV9	TGTGCCAGCAGCGCCCAACCTCCGGGACAGGGGGCGCGGGGAGATACGCAGTATTTT	CASSAQPPGQGARGDTQYF
TRBJ2-3	TRBD2	.	16	TRBV27	TGTGCCAGCAGTCCGCCGGGACTAGCGGGAACGGATACGCAGTATTTT	CASSPPGLAGTDTQYF
TRBJ2-7	TRBD2	.	16	TRBV7-6	TGTGCCAGCAGCTCGAGCGTCGGGACTAGCTCCTACGAGCAGTACTTC	CASSSSVGTSSYEQYF
TRBJ2-7	TRBD2	.	15	TRBV5-1	TGCGCCAGCAATGTTATCAGGGGCGGGAGGTACGAGCAGTACTTC	CASNVIRGGRYEQYF
TRBJ2-7	.	.	14	TRBV5-5	TGTGCCAGCAGCTTCGACTACAGGGTTAGGGAGCAGTACTTC	CASSFDYRVREQYF
TRBJ2-1	TRBD2	.	14	TRBV25-1	TGTGCCAGCCCTCGGGGGGAGGGCCCGGTTGGGCAGTTCTTC	CASPRGEGPVGQFF
TRBJ2-7	TRBD1	.	14	TRBV4-1	TGCGCCAGCAGCCAAAACAGGGGAACCTACGAGCAGTACTTC	CASSQNRGTYEQYF
TRBJ2-1	.	.	14	TRBV9	TGTGCCAGCAGCGTAGCTGGGACATCCAATGAGCAGTTCTTC	CASSVAGTSNEQFF
TRBJ2-7	.	once	14	TRBV9	TGTGCCAGCAGCGTAGCACAGGCCTCCTACGAGCAGTACTTC	CASSVAQASYEQYF
TRBJ1-5	.	.	17	TRBV1	TGCACCAGCAGCCAAGCCCGTGGACAGGGCCCATGCCAGCCCCAGCATTTT	CTSSQARGQGPCQPQHF